The clone carrying this T cell receptor (beta chain) was counted ten times or more. No antigen is known for it. Profiles of TCR beta VDJ and CDR3 were generated from a genomic DNA template. MiXCR, run by TCRdb on the reads, gives a single entry per CDR3 protein. The sample contains roughly 200,000 distinct CDR3 sequences, approximately 60% of which appear only once. This entry is derived from a study of CD8+CD57+ T cells in acquired aplastic anemia. With 5 bases removed from V and 8 bases from J, the gap between germline ends came to 7 bases. The V gene's germline CDR1 is SGHAT and CDR2 FQDESV (reference sequence). This CDR3 has 11 amino acids. Findings and caveats of the study: Shared by patients and controls, fewer than 30 CD8+ CDR3s were abundant in patients.

The sequenced sample was sorted CD4+, CD8+, or CD8+CD57+ T cells (not recorded which) from PBMCs. This rearrangement joins TRBV11-1 to TRBJ2-1, with D unresolved. The receptor's source is a human donor in good health. This chain's CDR3 is CASSRSDEQFF. DNA of the CDR3: TGTGCCAGCAGCCGATCAGATGAGCAGTTCTTC.